These T cell receptor beta chains were read from a single sample in a study of CD8 T cells in ankylosing spondylitis. TCRdb re-called the 5' RACE reads with MiXCR, one entry per CDR3 protein. The data hold fewer than 500,000 distinct CDR3 sequences, with more than 25% observed a single time. The sample comprised blood, either unsorted or a sorted T cell fraction (not recorded which). The receptors here all came from a male donor with ankylosing spondylitis. CDR3s include the opening cysteine and the closing phenylalanine or tryptophan. D genes are given only for firm matches. Only some rows state a clone size, as once, few, many or a class for expanded clones.

clone_size j_call v_call d_call cdr3_aa cdr3_nt
NA TRBJ1-1 TRBV7-9 NA CASSLGTTNTEAFF TGTGCCAGCAGCTTAGGGACAACTAACACTGAAGCTTTCTTT
few TRBJ2-1 TRBV20-1 NA CSASLLGSYNEQFF TGCAGTGCTAGTTTATTGGGCTCCTACAATGAGCAGTTCTTC
NA TRBJ2-5 TRBV29-1 TRBD2 CSVNGASGSWETQYF TGCAGCGTTAACGGGGCTAGCGGGAGCTGGGAGACCCAGTACTTC
few TRBJ1-3 TRBV12-3/TRBV12-4 NA CASSLIGVEGASSGNTIYF TGTGCCAGCAGTTTAATTGGAGTTGAAGGGGCCAGCTCTGGAAACACCATATATTTT
NA TRBJ1-6 TRBV4-1 NA CASSQESHYNSPLHF TGCGCCAGCAGCCAAGAGTCCCACTATAATTCACCCCTCCACTTT
many TRBJ2-3 TRBV5-1 TRBD1 CASNQGATADTQYF TGCGCCAGCAACCAGGGGGCAACCGCAGATACGCAGTATTTT
few TRBJ1-1 TRBV11-2 NA CASSSEPRGITEAFF TGTGCCAGCAGCTCAGAACCTAGGGGGATCACTGAAGCTTTCTTT
NA TRBJ1-1 TRBV20-1 NA CSARAIFRGMNTEAFF TGCAGTGCTAGAGCCATATTCCGGGGAATGAACACTGAAGCTTTCTTT
NA TRBJ1-6 TRBV30 TRBD1 CAWMRDSNSPLHF TGTGCCTGGATGAGGGACAGTAATTCACCCCTCCACTTT
few TRBJ1-1 TRBV29-1 NA CSVVFDPRVSAKGTEAFF TGCAGCGTTGTGTTCGATCCAAGGGTTTCCGCGAAGGGCACTGAAGCTTTCTTT
few TRBJ2-2 TRBV29-1 NA CSGHGYTGELFF TGCAGCGGTCATGGGTACACCGGGGAGCTGTTTTTT
few TRBJ1-2 TRBV11-2 NA CASSLDIVVGSYGYTF TGTGCCAGCAGCTTAGATATCGTGGTGGGGAGCTATGGCTACACCTTC